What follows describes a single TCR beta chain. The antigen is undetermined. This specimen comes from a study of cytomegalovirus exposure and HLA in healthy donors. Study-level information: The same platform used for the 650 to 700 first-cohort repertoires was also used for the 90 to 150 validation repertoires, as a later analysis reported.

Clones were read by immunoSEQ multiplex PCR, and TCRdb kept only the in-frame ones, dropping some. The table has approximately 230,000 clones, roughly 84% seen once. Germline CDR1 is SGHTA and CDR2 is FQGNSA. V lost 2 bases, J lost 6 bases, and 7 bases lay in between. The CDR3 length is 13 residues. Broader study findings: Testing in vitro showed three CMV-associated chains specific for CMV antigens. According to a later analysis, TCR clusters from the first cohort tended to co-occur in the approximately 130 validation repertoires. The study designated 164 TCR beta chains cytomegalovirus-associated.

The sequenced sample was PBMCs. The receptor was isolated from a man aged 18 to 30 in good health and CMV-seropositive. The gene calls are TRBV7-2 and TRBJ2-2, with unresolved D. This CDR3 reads CASSLIFPGELFF. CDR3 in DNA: TGTGCCAGCAGCTTAATATTTCCCGGGGAGCTGTTTTTT.